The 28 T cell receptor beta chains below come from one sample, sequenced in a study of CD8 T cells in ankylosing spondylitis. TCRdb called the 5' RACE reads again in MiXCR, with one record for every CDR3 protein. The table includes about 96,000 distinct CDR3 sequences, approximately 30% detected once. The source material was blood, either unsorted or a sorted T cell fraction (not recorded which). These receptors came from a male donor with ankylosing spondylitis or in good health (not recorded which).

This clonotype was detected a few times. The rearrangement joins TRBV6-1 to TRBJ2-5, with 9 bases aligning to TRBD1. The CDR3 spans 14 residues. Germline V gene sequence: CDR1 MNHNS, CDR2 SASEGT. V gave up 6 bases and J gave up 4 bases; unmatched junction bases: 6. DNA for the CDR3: TGTGCCAGCAGCTGGACAGGGGAGGGAGAGACCCAGTACTTC. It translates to CASSWTGEGETQYF.

The CDR3 loop reads CASSLVLETGELFF. For the CDR3, the DNA is TGTGCCAGCAGCTTGGTCCTAGAGACCGGGGAGCTGTTTTTT. The chain joins TRBV5-6 to TRBJ2-2; D uncertain. Germline assignment: CDR1 SGHDT and CDR2 YYEEEE. This CDR3 comprises 14 residues. V was pared by 0 bases and J by 5 bases, with 8 bases between.

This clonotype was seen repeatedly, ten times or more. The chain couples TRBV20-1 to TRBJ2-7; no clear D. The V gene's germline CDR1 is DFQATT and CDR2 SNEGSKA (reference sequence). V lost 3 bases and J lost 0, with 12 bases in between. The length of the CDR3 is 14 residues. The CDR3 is CSASAYTRSYEQYF. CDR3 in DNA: TGCAGTGCTAGTGCGTACACTCGCTCCTACGAGCAGTACTTC.

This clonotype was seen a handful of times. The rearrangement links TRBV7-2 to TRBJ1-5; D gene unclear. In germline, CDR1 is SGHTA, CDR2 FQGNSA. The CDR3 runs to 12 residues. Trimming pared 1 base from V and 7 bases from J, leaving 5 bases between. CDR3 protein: CASSLDSQPQHF. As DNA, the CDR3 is TGTGCCAGCAGCTTAGACTCGCAGCCCCAGCATTTT.

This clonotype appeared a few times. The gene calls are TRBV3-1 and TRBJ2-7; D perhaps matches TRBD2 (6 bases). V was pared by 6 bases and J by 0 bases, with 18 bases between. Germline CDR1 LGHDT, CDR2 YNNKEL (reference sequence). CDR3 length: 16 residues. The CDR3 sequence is CASSYDLAQSSYEQYF. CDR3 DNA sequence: TGTGCCAGCAGTTACGACCTAGCGCAGAGCTCCTACGAGCAGTACTTC.

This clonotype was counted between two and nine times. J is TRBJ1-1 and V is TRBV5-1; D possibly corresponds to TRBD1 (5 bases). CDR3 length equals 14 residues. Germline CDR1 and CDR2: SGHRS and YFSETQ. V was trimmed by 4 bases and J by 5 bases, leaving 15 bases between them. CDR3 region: CASSMGHGGTEAFF. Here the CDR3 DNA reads TGCGCCAGCAGCATGGGGCATGGGGGGACTGAAGCTTTCTTT.

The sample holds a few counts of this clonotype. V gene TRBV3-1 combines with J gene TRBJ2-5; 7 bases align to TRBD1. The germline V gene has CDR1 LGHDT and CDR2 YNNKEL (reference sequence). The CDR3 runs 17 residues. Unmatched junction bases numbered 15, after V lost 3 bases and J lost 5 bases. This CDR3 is CASSHQRPDRELETQYF. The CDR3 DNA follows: TGTGCCAGCAGCCATCAACGACCCGACAGGGAGTTGGAGACCCAGTACTTC.

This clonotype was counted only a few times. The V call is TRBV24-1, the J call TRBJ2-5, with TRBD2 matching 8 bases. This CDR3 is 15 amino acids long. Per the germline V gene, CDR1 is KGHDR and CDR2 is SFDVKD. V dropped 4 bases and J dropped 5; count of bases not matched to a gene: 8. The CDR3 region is CATSEPTSDGETQYF. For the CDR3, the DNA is TGTGCCACCAGTGAGCCGACTAGCGACGGGGAGACCCAGTACTTC.

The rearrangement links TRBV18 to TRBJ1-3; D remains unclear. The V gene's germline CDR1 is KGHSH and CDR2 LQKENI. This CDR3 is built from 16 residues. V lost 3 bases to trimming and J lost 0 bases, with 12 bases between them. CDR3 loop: CASSPSDGTSGNTIYF. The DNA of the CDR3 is TGTGCCAGCTCACCGTCGGACGGAACCTCTGGAAACACCATATATTTT. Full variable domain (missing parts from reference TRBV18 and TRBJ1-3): NAGVMQNPRHLVRRRGQEARLRCSPMKGHSHVYWYRQLPEEGLKFMVYLQKENIIDESGMPKERFSAEFPKEGPSILRIQQVVRGDSAAYFCASSPSDGTSGNTIYFGEGSWLTVV.

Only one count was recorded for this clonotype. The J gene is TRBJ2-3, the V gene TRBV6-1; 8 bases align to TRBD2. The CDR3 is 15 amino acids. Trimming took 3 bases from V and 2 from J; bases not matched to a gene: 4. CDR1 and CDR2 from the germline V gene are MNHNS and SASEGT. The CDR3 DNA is TGTGCCAGCAGTGACCCAGCGGGGGCCACAGATACGCAGTATTTT. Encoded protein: CASSDPAGATDTQYF.

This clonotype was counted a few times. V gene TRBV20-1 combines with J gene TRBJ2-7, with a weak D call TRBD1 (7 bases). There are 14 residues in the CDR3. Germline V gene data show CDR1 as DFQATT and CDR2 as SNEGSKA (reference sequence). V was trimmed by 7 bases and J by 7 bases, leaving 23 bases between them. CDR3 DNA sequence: TGCAGTGTCAGAGGAGGAGGGGGCCTATGGGAGCAGTACTTC. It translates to CSVRGGGGLWEQYF.

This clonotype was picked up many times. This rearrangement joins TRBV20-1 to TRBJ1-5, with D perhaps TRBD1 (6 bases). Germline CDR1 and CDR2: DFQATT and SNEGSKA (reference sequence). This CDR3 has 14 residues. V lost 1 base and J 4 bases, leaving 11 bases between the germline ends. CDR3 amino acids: CSARVGQLNQPQHF. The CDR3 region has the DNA TGCAGTGCTAGAGTCGGACAGCTTAATCAGCCCCAGCATTTT.

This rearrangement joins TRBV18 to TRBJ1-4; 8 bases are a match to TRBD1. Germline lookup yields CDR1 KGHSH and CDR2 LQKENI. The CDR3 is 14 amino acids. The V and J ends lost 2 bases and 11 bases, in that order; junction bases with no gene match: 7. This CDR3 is CASSPAGQGGKLFF. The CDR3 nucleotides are TGTGCCAGCTCACCAGCTGGACAGGGTGGGAAACTGTTTTTT.

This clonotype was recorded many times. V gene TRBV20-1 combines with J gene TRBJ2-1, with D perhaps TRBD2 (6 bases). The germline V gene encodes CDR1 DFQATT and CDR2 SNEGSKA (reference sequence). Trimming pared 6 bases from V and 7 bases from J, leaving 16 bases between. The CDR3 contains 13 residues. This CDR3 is CSARPGGVNEQFF. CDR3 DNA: TGCAGTGCCAGACCTGGCGGGGTAAATGAGCAGTTCTTC.

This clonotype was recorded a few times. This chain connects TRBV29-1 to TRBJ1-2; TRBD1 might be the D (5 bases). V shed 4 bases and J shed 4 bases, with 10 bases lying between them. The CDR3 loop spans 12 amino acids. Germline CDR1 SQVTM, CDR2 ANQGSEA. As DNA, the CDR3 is TGCAGCGTTGGGGGCAGCCTCTATGGCTACACCTTC. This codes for CSVGGSLYGYTF.

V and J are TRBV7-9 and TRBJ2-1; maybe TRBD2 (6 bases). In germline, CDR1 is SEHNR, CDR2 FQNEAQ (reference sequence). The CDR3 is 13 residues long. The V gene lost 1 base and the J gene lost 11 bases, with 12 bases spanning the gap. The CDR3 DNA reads TGTGCCAGCAGCTTAGAGGGACTTGAGAAGCAGTTCTTC. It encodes CASSLEGLEKQFF.

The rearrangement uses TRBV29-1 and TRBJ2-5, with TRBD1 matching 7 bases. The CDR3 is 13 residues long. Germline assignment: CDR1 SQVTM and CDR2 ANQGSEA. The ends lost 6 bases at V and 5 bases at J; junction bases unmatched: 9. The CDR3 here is CSVAGQVGETQYF. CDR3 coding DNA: TGCAGCGTCGCCGGACAGGTCGGGGAGACCCAGTACTTC.

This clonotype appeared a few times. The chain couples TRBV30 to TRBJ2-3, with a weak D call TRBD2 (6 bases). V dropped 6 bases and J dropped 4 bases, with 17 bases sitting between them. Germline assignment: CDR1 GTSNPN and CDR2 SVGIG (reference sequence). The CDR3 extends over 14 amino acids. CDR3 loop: CACLRAGSSDTQYF. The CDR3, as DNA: TGTGCCTGTTTGAGGGCGGGAAGTTCAGATACGCAGTATTTT.

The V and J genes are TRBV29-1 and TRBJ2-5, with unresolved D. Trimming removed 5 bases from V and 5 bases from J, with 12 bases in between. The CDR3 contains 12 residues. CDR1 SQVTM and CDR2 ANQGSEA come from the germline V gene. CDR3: CSVLEFGETQYF. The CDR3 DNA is TGCAGCGTTCTGGAATTTGGCGAGACCCAGTACTTC.

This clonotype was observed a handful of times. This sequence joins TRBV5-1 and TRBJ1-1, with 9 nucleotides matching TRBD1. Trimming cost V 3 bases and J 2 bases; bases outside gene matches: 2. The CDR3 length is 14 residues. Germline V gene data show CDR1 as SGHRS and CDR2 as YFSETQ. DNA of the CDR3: TGCGCCAGCAGCTCGGGACAGGGCAACACTGAAGCTTTCTTT. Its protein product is CASSSGQGNTEAFF.

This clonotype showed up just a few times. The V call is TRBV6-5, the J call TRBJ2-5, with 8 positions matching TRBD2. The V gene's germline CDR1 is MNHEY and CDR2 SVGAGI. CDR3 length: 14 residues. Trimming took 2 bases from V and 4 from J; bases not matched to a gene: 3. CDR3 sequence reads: CASSYDLAGETQYF. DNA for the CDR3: TGTGCCAGCAGTTACGATCTAGCGGGAGAGACCCAGTACTTC.

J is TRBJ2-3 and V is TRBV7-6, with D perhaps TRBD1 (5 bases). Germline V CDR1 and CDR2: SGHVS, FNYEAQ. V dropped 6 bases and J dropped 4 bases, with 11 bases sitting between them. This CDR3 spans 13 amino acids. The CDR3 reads CASRDSNSDTQYF. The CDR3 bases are TGTGCCAGCAGAGACAGTAACTCAGATACGCAGTATTTT.

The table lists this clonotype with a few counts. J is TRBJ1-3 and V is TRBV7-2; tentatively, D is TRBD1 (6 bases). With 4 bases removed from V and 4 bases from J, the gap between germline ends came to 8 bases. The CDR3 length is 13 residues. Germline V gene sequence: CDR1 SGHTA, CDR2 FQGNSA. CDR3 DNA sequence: TGTGCCAGCAGCTCCCAGGGGGGAAACACCATATATTTT. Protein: CASSSQGGNTIYF.

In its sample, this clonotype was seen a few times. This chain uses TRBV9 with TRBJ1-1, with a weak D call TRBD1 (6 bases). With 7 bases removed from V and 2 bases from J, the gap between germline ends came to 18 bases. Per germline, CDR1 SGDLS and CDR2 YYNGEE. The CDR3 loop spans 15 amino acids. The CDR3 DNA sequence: TGTGCCAGCGAACTCCCTCTGGGGGGCAACACTGAAGCTTTCTTT. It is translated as CASELPLGGNTEAFF. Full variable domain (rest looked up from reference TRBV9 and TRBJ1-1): DSGVTQTPKHLITATGQRVTLRCSPRSGDLSVYWYQQSLDQGLQFLIQYYNGEERAKGNILERFSAQQFPDLHSELNLSSLELGDSALYFCASELPLGGNTEAFFGQGTRLTVV.

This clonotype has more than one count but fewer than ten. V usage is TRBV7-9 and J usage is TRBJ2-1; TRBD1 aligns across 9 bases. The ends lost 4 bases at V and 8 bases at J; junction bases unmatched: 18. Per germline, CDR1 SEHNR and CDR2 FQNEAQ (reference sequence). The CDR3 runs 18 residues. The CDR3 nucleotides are TGTGCCAGCAGCTCTCCCGGGACAGGGATCAGGCCCATATATGAGCAGTTCTTC. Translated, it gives CASSSPGTGIRPIYEQFF.

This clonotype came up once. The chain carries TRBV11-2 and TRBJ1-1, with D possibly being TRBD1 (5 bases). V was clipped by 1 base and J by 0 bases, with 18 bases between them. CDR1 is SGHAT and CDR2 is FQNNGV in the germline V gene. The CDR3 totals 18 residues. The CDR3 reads CASSLVGHLYRMNTEAFF. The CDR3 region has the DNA TGTGCCAGCAGCTTAGTGGGGCATCTATATCGCATGAACACTGAAGCTTTCTTT.

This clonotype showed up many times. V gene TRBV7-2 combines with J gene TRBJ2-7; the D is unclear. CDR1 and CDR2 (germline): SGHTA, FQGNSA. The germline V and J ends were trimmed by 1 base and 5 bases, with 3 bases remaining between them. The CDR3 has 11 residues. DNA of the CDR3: TGTGCCAGCAGCTTAGTCCACGAGCAGTACTTC. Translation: CASSLVHEQYF.

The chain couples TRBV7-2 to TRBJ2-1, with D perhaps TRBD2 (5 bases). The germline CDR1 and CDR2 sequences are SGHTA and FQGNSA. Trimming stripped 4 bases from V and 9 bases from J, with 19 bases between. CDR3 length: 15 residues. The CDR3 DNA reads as TGTGCCAGCAGCTACCGCCGGGGTATCGGCGGTGAGCAGTTCTTC. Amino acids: CASSYRRGIGGEQFF. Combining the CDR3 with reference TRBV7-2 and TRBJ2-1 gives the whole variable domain GAGVSQSPSNKVTEKGKDVELRCDPISGHTALYWYRQSLGQGLEFLIYFQGNSAPDKSGLPSDRFSAERTGGSVSTLTIQRTQQEDSAVYLCASSYRRGIGGEQFFGPGTRLTVL.